These 6 T cell receptor beta chains originate from one sample sequenced in a study of T cell responses to AZD1222 COVID-19 vaccine (dated by TCRdb to 2020 to 2023). What this sample's time point label stands for: baseline before first vaccination. Libraries were made using the immunoSEQ multiplex PCR assay. TCRdb limited this immuneACCESS table to in-frame rearrangements with V and J called. A share of clones is missing; checked studies link under half to unresolved V genes, and the rest is unexplained. The sample has some 140,000 clones on record, more than 85% of them singletons. Around 2.7% of the sample lies in the top ten. The sample in question was peripheral blood, obtained on day 0 of AZD1222 vaccination. These receptors all stem from an adult in good health.

V gene TRBV6-2 or TRBV6-3 combines with J gene TRBJ1-2, with D possibly matching TRBD1 (6 bases). Germline V lookup: CDR1 MNHEY, CDR2 SVGEGT. This CDR3 is 13 amino acids long. With 2 bases removed from V and 4 bases from J, the gap between germline ends came to 8 bases. CDR3 nucleotides: TGTGCCAGCAGTTACGACAGGAGCTATGGCTACACCTTC. This translates into CASSYDRSYGYTF.

V gene TRBV18 combines with J gene TRBJ2-7, with TRBD2 identical over 10 bases. This CDR3 contains 16 residues. Trimming cost V 2 bases and J 6 bases; bases outside gene matches: 10. Germline CDR1 and CDR2: KGHSH and LQKENI. CDR3 amino acids: CASSPTSGDSYREQYF. In nucleotides, the CDR3 is TGTGCCAGCTCACCAACTAGCGGGGACAGTTACCGCGAGCAGTACTTC. The variable domain in full, completed from reference TRBV18 and TRBJ2-7, reads NAGVMQNPRHLVRRRGQEARLRCSPMKGHSHVYWYRQLPEEGLKFMVYLQKENIIDESGMPKERFSAEFPKEGPSILRIQQVVRGDSAAYFCASSPTSGDSYREQYFGPGTRLTVT.

CDR3 protein: CASSPGQEGTQYF. For the CDR3, the DNA is TGTGCCAGCTCACCGGGACAGGAGGGGACCCAGTACTTC. The rearrangement joins TRBV18 to TRBJ2-5; the match to TRBD1 covers 8 bases. The CDR3 covers 13 residues. The ends lost 3 bases at V and 7 bases at J; junction bases unmatched: 4. CDR1 and CDR2 (germline): KGHSH, LQKENI. The complete variable domain, with remaining parts taken from reference TRBV18 and TRBJ2-5, reads NAGVMQNPRHLVRRRGQEARLRCSPMKGHSHVYWYRQLPEEGLKFMVYLQKENIIDESGMPKERFSAEFPKEGPSILRIQQVVRGDSAAYFCASSPGQEGTQYFGPGTRLLVL.

The chain recombines TRBV7-7 with TRBJ2-5; 11 positions match TRBD2. Unmatched junction bases numbered 2, after V lost 3 bases and J lost 2 bases. The CDR3 has 15 amino acids. The germline V gene encodes CDR1 SSHAT and CDR2 FNYEAQ (reference sequence). CDR3 DNA: TGTGCCAGCAGCTTCCGACTAGCGGGGCAAGAGACCCAGTACTTC. Translation: CASSFRLAGQETQYF.

The rearrangement joins TRBV19 to TRBJ1-6; 9 positions match TRBD1. Germline trimming cut 7 bases from V and 7 bases from J; bases unmatched to any gene: 8. The CDR3 is 15 amino acids. From germline, CDR1 is LNHDA and CDR2 SQIVND (reference sequence). Here the CDR3 reads CASISRQGENSPLHF. CDR3 DNA sequence: TGTGCCAGTATCTCGCGACAGGGGGAAAATTCACCCCTCCACTTT.

This clone was recorded once. The CDR3 here is CASSLHGTGGDWTEAFF. CDR3 DNA: TGTGCCAGCAGTCTTCATGGGACAGGGGGCGATTGGACTGAAGCTTTCTTT. V is TRBV28 and J is TRBJ1-1; 12 nucleotides match TRBD1. Per germline, CDR1 MDHEN and CDR2 SYDVKM. With 5 bases clipped from V and 5 bases from J, the junction kept 12 bases outside the gene matches. The CDR3 consists of 17 residues.